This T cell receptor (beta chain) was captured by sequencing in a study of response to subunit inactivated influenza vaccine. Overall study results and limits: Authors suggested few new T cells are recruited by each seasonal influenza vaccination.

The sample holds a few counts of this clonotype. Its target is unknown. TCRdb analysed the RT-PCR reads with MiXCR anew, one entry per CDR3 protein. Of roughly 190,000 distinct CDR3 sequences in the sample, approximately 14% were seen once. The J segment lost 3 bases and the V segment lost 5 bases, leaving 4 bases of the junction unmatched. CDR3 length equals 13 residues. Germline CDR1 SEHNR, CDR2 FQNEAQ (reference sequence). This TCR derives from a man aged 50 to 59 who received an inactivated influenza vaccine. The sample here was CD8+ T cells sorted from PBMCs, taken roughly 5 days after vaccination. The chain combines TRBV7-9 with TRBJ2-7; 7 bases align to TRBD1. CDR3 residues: CASSGDRVYEQYF. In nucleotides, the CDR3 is TGTGCCAGCAGCGGCGACAGGGTCTACGAGCAGTACTTC.